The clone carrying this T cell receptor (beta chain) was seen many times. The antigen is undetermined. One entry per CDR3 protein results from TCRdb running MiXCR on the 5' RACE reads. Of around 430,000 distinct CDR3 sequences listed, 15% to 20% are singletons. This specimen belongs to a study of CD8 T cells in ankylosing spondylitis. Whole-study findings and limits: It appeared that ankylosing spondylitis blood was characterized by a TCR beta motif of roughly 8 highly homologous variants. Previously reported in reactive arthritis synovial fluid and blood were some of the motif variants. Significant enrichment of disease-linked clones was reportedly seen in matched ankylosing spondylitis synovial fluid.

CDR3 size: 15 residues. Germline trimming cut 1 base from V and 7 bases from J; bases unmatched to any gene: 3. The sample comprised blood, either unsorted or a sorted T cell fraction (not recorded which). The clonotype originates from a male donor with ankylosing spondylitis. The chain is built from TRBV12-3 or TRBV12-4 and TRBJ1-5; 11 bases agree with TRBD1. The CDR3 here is CASSLGTGGRQPQHF. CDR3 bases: TGTGCCAGCAGTTTAGGGACAGGGGGCAGACAGCCCCAGCATTTT.